The 10 T cell receptor beta chains presented below share a single source sample, sequenced in a study of shared clonotypes between healthy human individuals. Clones were sequenced by immunoSEQ multiplex PCR, and TCRdb holds only the in-frame ones, with some missing. The data contain some 1.5 million clones, 95% to 99% of them seen just once; the ten biggest clones take up roughly 0.42%. Source material: naive CD4+ T cells sorted from blood. Subset of the sample: CD45RA+ positively selected. These receptors were collected from a man aged 25 to 40 in good health.

The chain is built from TRBV5-4 and TRBJ2-7; D perhaps matches TRBD2 (7 bases). V lost 1 base to trimming and J lost 4 bases, with 21 bases between them. The CDR3 runs 17 residues. Germline V lookup: CDR1 SGHNT, CDR2 YYREEE (reference sequence). CDR3 DNA: TGTGCCAGCAGCTTGTCACAGGGAGGGTTTGCTCCATACGAGCAGTACTTC. Translating it yields CASSLSQGGFAPYEQYF.

To note about this clone: At the DNA level, this CDR3 is encoded by other sequences in the same sample as well. The chain joins TRBV7-9 to TRBJ1-4; the match to TRBD1 covers 7 bases. The CDR3 totals 14 residues. V trimming: 1 base; J trimming: 7 bases; junction bases outside the gene matches: 3. Germline CDR1 SEHNR, CDR2 FQNEAQ (reference sequence). In nucleotides, the CDR3 is TGTGCCAGCAGCTTAGGACAGGGAGGTGAAAAACTGTTTTTT. Encoded protein: CASSLGQGGEKLFF. Full variable domain (remainder filled in from reference TRBV7-9 and TRBJ1-4): DTGVSQNPRHKITKRGQNVTFRCDPISEHNRLYWYRQTLGQGPEFLTYFQNEAQLEKSRLLSDRFSAERPKGSFSTLEIQRTEQGDSAMYLCASSLGQGGEKLFFGSGTQLSVL.

V is TRBV28 and J is TRBJ2-1, with D possibly being TRBD2 (5 bases). The germline V and J ends were trimmed by 6 bases and 4 bases, with 19 bases remaining between them. This CDR3 is 16 amino acids long. CDR1 is MDHEN and CDR2 is SYDVKM in the germline V gene. DNA for the CDR3: TGTGCCAGCAGGGCGCTAACTAGTACCTCTTACAATGAGCAGTTCTTC. Translating it yields CASRALTSTSYNEQFF.

This clone occurred once. Other DNA sequences within the sample encode an identical CDR3. The chain uses TRBV11-2 and TRBJ2-7, with D unresolved. The CDR3 contains 12 residues. V was clipped by 1 base and J by 4 bases, with 5 bases between them. Germline lookup yields CDR1 SGHAT and CDR2 FQNNGV. The CDR3 bases are TGTGCCAGCAGCTTAGTGGGATACGAGCAGTACTTC. Protein product: CASSLVGYEQYF.

CDR3: CASSINPGYAEAFF. CDR3 DNA: TGTGCCAGTAGTATAAACCCAGGGTACGCTGAAGCTTTCTTT. This chain connects TRBV19 to TRBJ1-1, with D possibly matching TRBD1 (5 bases). This CDR3 contains 14 residues. CDR1 and CDR2 (germline): LNHDA, SQIVND (reference sequence). V dropped 2 bases and J dropped 6 bases, with 13 bases sitting between them.

On this clone: This CDR3 is also generated by other DNA sequences in the sample. The chain couples TRBV7-9 to TRBJ2-7; unclear D gene. The CDR3 totals 14 residues. Germline lookup yields CDR1 SEHNR and CDR2 FQNEAQ (reference sequence). V was shortened by 0 bases and J by 0 bases, with 6 bases between the two germline ends. CDR3 in DNA: TGTGCCAGCAGCTTAGCGGGCAGCTCCTACGAGCAGTACTTC. It encodes CASSLAGSSYEQYF. The variable domain in full, with the rest retrieved from reference TRBV7-9 and TRBJ2-7, is DTGVSQNPRHKITKRGQNVTFRCDPISEHNRLYWYRQTLGQGPEFLTYFQNEAQLEKSRLLSDRFSAERPKGSFSTLEIQRTEQGDSAMYLCASSLAGSSYEQYFGPGTRLTVT.

J is TRBJ1-5 and V is TRBV7-2, with D perhaps TRBD1 (5 bases). The ends were cut back, 4 bases at V and 6 bases at J, with 16 bases in the middle. Germline V gene sequence: CDR1 SGHTA, CDR2 FQGNSA. The CDR3 contains 15 residues. The CDR3 coding sequence is TGTGCCAGCAGCTCCAGTGGGGGTGTGGGTCAGCCCCAGCATTTT. This gives the protein CASSSSGGVGQPQHF.

The J gene is TRBJ1-4, the V gene TRBV7-6, with D hard to call. Trimming shortened V by 6 bases and J by 8 bases, and 13 bases separated the two germline ends. This CDR3 has 13 residues. Germline lookup yields CDR1 SGHVS and CDR2 FNYEAQ. CDR3: CASSQGYSEKLFF. The CDR3 region has the DNA TGTGCCAGCAGTCAAGGGTATTCGGAAAAACTGTTTTTT.

The chain is built from TRBV5-6 and TRBJ1-5, with D uncertain. This CDR3 has 13 amino acids. Trimming removed 5 bases from V and 0 bases from J, with 6 bases in between. CDR1 is SGHDT and CDR2 is YYEEEE in the germline V gene. As DNA, the CDR3 is TGTGCCAGCAGTTACGGTAGCAATCAGCCCCAGCATTTT. Encoded protein: CASSYGSNQPQHF.

Notes on this clone: The junction shows a germline mismatch at one end, possibly a read error. The chain is built from TRBV30 and TRBJ2-1; D assignment may be TRBD1 or TRBD2 (5 bases each). Looked up from germline, CDR1 is GTSNPN and CDR2 is SVGIG (reference sequence). The CDR3 has 14 amino acids. The CDR3 reads CAWDPGRRYDEQFF. As DNA, the CDR3 is TGTGCCTGGGACCCGGGACGTCGCTACGATGAGCAGTTCTTC.